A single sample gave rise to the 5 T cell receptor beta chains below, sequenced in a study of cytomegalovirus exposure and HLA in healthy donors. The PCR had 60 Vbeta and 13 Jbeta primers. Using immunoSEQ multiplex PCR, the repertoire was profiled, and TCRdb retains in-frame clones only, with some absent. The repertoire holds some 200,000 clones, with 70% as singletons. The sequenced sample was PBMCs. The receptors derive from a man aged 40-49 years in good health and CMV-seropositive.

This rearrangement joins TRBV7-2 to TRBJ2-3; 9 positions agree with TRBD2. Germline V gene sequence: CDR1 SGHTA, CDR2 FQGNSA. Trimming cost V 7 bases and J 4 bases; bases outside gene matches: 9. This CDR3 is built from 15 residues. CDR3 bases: TGTGCCAGCACCTCACCTAGCGGGGCCCCAGATACGCAGTATTTT. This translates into CASTSPSGAPDTQYF.

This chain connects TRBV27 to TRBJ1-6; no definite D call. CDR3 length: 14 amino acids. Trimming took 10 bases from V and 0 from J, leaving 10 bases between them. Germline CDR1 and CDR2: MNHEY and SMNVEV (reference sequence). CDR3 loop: CATRFNSYNSPLHF. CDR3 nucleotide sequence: TGTGCCACCCGGTTTAACTCCTATAATTCACCCCTCCACTTT.

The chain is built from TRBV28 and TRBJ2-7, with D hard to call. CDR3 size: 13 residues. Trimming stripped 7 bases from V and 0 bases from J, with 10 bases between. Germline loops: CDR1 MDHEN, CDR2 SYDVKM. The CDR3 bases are TGTGCCAGCAAGCCACTAAGCTCCTACGAGCAGTACTTC. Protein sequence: CASKPLSSYEQYF.

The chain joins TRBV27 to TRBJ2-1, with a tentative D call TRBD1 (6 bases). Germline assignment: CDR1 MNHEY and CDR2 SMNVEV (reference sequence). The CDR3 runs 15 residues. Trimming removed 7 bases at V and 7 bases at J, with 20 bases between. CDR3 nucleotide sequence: TGTGCCAGCACCAGACAACCTTCAGGGGCGAATGAGCAGTTCTTC. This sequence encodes CASTRQPSGANEQFF.

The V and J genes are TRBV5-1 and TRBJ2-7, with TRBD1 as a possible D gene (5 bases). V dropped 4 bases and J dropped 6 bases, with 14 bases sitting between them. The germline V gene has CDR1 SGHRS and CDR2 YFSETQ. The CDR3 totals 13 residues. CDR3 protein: CASSEQGTGEQYF. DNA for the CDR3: TGCGCCAGCAGCGAGCAGGGAACTGGCGAGCAGTACTTC.